This is a list of T cell receptor beta chains from one sample in a study of cytomegalovirus exposure and HLA in healthy donors. Profiling relied on immunoSEQ multiplex PCR, and the TCRdb table lists in-frame clones only, not all of them. The sample records 100,000 to 150,000 clones, around 66% being singletons. The sample comprised PBMCs. The receptors stem from a woman aged 35 to 49 in good health and CMV-seropositive. Each CDR3 is given without its conserved first and last residue. The order of the fields is clone size, J gene, V gene, CDR3 protein. Clone size is shown for a subset of rows, as once, few, many or a class of expanded clone.

- TRBJ2-6 TRBV30 AWMSNSGANVLT
- TRBJ1-1 TRBV19 ASSSLRFSYTEAF
- TRBJ2-1 TRBV2 AREVLGEQF
- TRBJ2-1 TRBV30 AWTLPPDRGAYNEQF
- TRBJ1-2 TRBV2 ASSVGQDYGYT
few TRBJ1-2 TRBV27 ASSRGTGGIYGYT
- TRBJ1-5 TRBV7-2 ASSFSSNQPQH
- TRBJ1-1 TRBV6-1 ASRDRRAANTEAF
few TRBJ2-1 TRBV18 ASSPWSSYNEQF
- TRBJ2-3 TRBV18 ACSPGTGGTDTQY